The clone carrying this T cell receptor (beta chain) was counted a few times. Enrollees, about 18 to 100 years old, lived in some 24 US areas. TCRdb's table, derived via immunoSEQ multiplex PCR, lists solely in-frame clones and lacks some. The data show under 400,000 clones, with approximately 83% seen just once and 4% to 5.5% held by the top ten. The data derive from a study of blood T cell repertoires in COVID-19. The sequencing input was PBMCs or T cells enriched from blood (not recorded which). The clonotype comes from a woman aged 40 to 50 with acute COVID-19.

The CDR3 protein is CASRRTGLNTEAFF. The DNA of the CDR3 is TGTGCCAGTCGTAGGACAGGGCTGAACACTGAAGCTTTCTTT. V usage is TRBV19 and J usage is TRBJ1-1, with TRBD1 matching over 8 bases. This CDR3 is 14 amino acids long. Germline lookup yields CDR1 LNHDA and CDR2 SQIVND (reference sequence). V lost 8 bases and J lost 0; bases outside the gene matches: 5. Full variable domain (remainder filled in from reference TRBV19 and TRBJ1-1): DGGITQSPKYLFRKEGQNVTLSCEQNLNHDAMYWYRQDPGQGLRLIYYSQIVNDFQKGDIAEGYSVSREKKESFPLTVTSAQKNPTAFYLCASRRTGLNTEAFFGQGTRLTVV.